This T cell receptor (beta chain) was found in a study of T cells in Graves' hyperthyroidism and ophthalmopathy. Turning to the study itself: Before any treatment, at initial diagnosis, peripheral blood was collected.

Study-wide results and limits: Among clonotypes expanded in thyroid above 0.001, most were also found in blood.

Hyperthyroidism was newly diagnosed in patients aged 18 to 65 (duration under 2 months). Criteria for exclusion of patients were uncontrolled infection, other autoimmune disease, pregnancy or lactation. In germline, CDR1 is KGHSH, CDR2 LQKENI. The CDR3 contains 13 residues. As regards this clonotype: Its target is not known. This sequence may be a read error, since a much larger clone differs from it by one base.

The TCR beta CDR3 regions underwent amplification using RNA transcripts as the source. During a first-round RT-PCR of the TCR CDR3, the HTBI primer set was used. TCRdb reprocessed the multiplex PCR reads via MiXCR and lists one record per CDR3 protein. The sample lists some 760,000 distinct CDR3 sequences, 13% to 15% occurring once. The sample taken for sequencing was blood. The clonotype was recovered from a woman between 18 and 29 years old with Graves' hyperthyroidism. The chain links TRBV18 to TRBJ2-4; D uncertain. CDR3 sequence (DNA): TGTGCCAGCTCACCAGGCCGAAAAAGCATTCAGTACTTC. It encodes CASSPGRKSIQYF.